Listed below are T cell receptor beta chains from one sample, sequenced in a study of blood T cell repertoires in COVID-19. Repertoires were generated with immunoSEQ multiplex PCR, while TCRdb's copy carries only in-frame clones and drops some. The sample has fewer than 250,000 clones, about four fifths seen once. The sequencing sample was made of peripheral blood. Receptor source: a man between 60 and 75 years old with acute or convalescent COVID-19. Each CDR3 is given with its conserved first and last residue. D genes are given only for firm matches. Clone size is given for some rows only: seen once, a few or many times, or a class if the clone is expanded.

j_call	clone_size	d_call	v_call	cdr3_aa	cdr3_nt
TRBJ2-1	NA	TRBD2	TRBV7-7	CASSSQTGGSYNEQFF	TGTGCTAGCAGCTCGCAGACGGGGGGCTCCTACAATGAGCAGTTCTTC
TRBJ1-1	NA	NA	TRBV12-3/TRBV12-4	CASRPQGYPEAFF	TGTGCCAGCAGGCCACAGGGATACCCTGAAGCTTTCTTT
TRBJ2-7	NA	NA	TRBV6-5	CASSFRQSHTSYEQYF	TGTGCCAGCAGTTTCCGACAGAGCCACACCTCCTACGAGCAGTACTTC
TRBJ2-7	NA	TRBD2	TRBV14	CASSQMREGYEQYF	TGTGCCAGCAGCCAAATGAGGGAGGGTTACGAGCAGTACTTC
TRBJ2-7	medium-sized	NA	TRBV7-6	CASSLEPGSSYEQYF	TGTGCCAGCAGCTTAGAACCGGGTAGCTCCTACGAGCAGTACTTC
TRBJ2-7	NA	NA	TRBV21-1	CARDTRSYEQYF	TGTGCCAGGGATACTAGAAGCTACGAGCAGTACTTC
TRBJ1-2	once	NA	TRBV9	CASSSLGGIGYTF	TGTGCCAGCAGCTCCCTCGGGGGAATTGGCTACACCTTC
TRBJ2-5	NA	NA	TRBV7-2	CASSPKRDPAGTQYF	TGTGCCAGCAGCCCAAAACGCGATCCGGCGGGGACCCAGTACTTC
TRBJ1-6	NA	TRBD1	TRBV5-1	CASSLGQGVSPLHF	TGCGCCAGCAGCTTGGGACAGGGGGTTTCACCCCTCCACTTT
TRBJ2-3	NA	TRBD1	TRBV5-4	CASSVQGSSMSTQYF	TGTGCCAGCAGCGTACAGGGGTCGAGTATGAGTACGCAGTATTTT
TRBJ2-1	NA	NA	TRBV11-3	CASSFGSLNEQFF	TGTGCCAGCAGCTTCGGGTCTTTAAATGAGCAGTTCTTC
TRBJ1-1	NA	TRBD1	TRBV3-1/TRBV3-2	CASSQETMDRGWRMNTEAFF	TGTGCCAGCAGCCAAGAGACGATGGACAGGGGCTGGAGGATGAACACTGAAGCTTTCTTT
TRBJ2-7	few	TRBD1	TRBV6-4	CASGVDSLKGRQGAYEQYF	TGTGCCAGCGGCGTGGATTCCCTAAAAGGTAGACAGGGGGCCTACGAGCAGTACTTC
TRBJ1-2	NA	NA	TRBV24-1	CATSDITANYGYTF	TGTGCCACCAGTGATATTACAGCTAACTATGGCTACACCTTC
TRBJ2-2	NA	TRBD1	TRBV7-2	CASRPGQGGLRTGELFF	TGTGCCAGCAGGCCGGGACAGGGGGGTCTGAGGACCGGGGAGCTGTTTTTT
TRBJ1-1	NA	NA	TRBV9	CASSIEPQENTEAFF	TGTGCCAGCAGCATCGAACCGCAGGAGAACACTGAAGCTTTCTTT
TRBJ2-7	NA	TRBD1	TRBV5-6	CASSLTGTGMTEQYF	TGTGCCAGCAGCTTGACCGGGACAGGGATGACCGAGCAGTACTTC
TRBJ1-1	NA	NA	TRBV30	CAWTGVGNTEAFF	TGTGCCTGGACAGGGGTAGGGAACACTGAAGCTTTCTTT
TRBJ1-4	NA	TRBD1	TRBV4-3	CASSQGAGTGDEKLFF	TGCGCCAGCAGCCAAGGGGCCGGGACAGGGGATGAAAAACTGTTTTTT
TRBJ2-7	NA	NA	TRBV19	CASSIVFGQGVYEQYF	TGTGCCAGTAGTATAGTATTCGGGCAGGGTGTATACGAGCAGTACTTC
TRBJ2-2	NA	NA	TRBV6-5	CASSYWKRLVTGELFF	TGTGCCAGCAGTTACTGGAAGAGACTAGTGACCGGGGAGCTGTTTTTT
TRBJ2-5	NA	NA	TRBV5-1	CASSLGASQETQYF	TGCGCCAGCAGCTTGGGGGCGTCGCAAGAGACCCAGTACTTC
TRBJ2-1	NA	NA	TRBV7-2	CASSLGGWREVDEQFF	TGTGCCAGCAGCTTGGGGGGTTGGAGAGAGGTAGATGAGCAGTTCTTC
TRBJ1-5	NA	NA	TRBV7-2	CASSLSGVINQPQHF	TGTGCCAGCAGCTTATCCGGGGTTATCAATCAGCCCCAGCATTTT
TRBJ2-1	NA	NA	TRBV19	CASSMEGGSYNEQFF	TGTGCCAGTAGTATGGAAGGGGGTTCCTACAATGAGCAGTTCTTC
TRBJ2-3	NA	TRBD2	TRBV30	CAWSDGTSGTDTQYF	TGTGCCTGGAGTGACGGGACTAGCGGCACAGATACGCAGTATTTT
TRBJ1-2	NA	NA	TRBV6-6	CASSYSITQQGYGYTF	TGTGCCAGCAGTTACTCCATCACCCAACAGGGCTATGGCTACACCTTC
TRBJ2-3	NA	NA	TRBV6-2/TRBV6-3	CASSYRWSVGGRPDTQYF	TGTGCCAGCAGTTACAGATGGAGTGTGGGGGGGCGGCCAGATACGCAGTATTTT
TRBJ1-4	few	NA	TRBV14	CASSQDIRTVTNEKLFF	TGTGCCAGCAGCCAAGACATTCGGACAGTTACTAATGAAAAACTGTTTTTT
TRBJ2-1	NA	NA	TRBV4-1	CASSQDGGTLYNEQFF	TGCGCCAGCAGCCAAGATGGGGGGACCCTCTACAATGAGCAGTTCTTC
TRBJ2-3	NA	NA	TRBV5-1	CASKGALSTDTQYF	TGCGCCAGCAAAGGGGCTCTCAGCACAGATACGCAGTATTTT
TRBJ1-2	NA	NA	TRBV6-5	CASSYSSGYRGYTF	TGTGCCAGCAGTTACTCATCAGGGTATCGTGGCTACACCTTC
TRBJ2-1	NA	NA	TRBV5-1	CASSFGEIYNEQFF	TGCGCCAGCAGCTTTGGGGAGATCTACAATGAGCAGTTCTTC
TRBJ1-2	NA	NA	TRBV11-2	CASSLGPGRNYGYTF	TGTGCCAGCAGCTTAGGGCCAGGCAGAAACTATGGCTACACCTTC
TRBJ2-4	NA	NA	TRBV19	CASSIDRAGIQYF	TGTGCCAGTAGTATAGATAGGGCGGGCATTCAGTACTTC
TRBJ2-7	NA	NA	TRBV3-1/TRBV3-2	CASSQTTGGFEQYF	TGTGCCAGCAGCCAAACTACGGGGGGCTTCGAGCAGTACTTC
TRBJ2-1	NA	NA	TRBV3-1/TRBV3-2	CASSQDAGVYNEQFF	TGTGCCAGCAGCCAAGATGCAGGGGTTTACAATGAGCAGTTCTTC
TRBJ1-1	NA	NA	TRBV2	CASSVKGEGTEAFF	TGTGCCAGCAGTGTTAAAGGGGAGGGCACTGAAGCTTTCTTT
TRBJ1-1	once	NA	TRBV7-9	CASSTQGGTEAFF	TGTGCCAGCAGCACACAAGGGGGCACTGAAGCTTTCTTT
TRBJ1-1	NA	NA	TRBV12-5	CASTTAMNTEAFF	TGTGCTAGTACGACAGCTATGAACACTGAAGCTTTCTTT
TRBJ1-2	NA	NA	TRBV2	CASSTTGQPYGYTF	TGTGCCAGCAGTACGACGGGACAACCCTATGGCTACACCTTC
TRBJ1-5	NA	NA	TRBV21-1	CASGQSLFYSNQPQHF	TGTGCCAGTGGACAGTCACTATTTTATAGCAATCAGCCCCAGCATTTT
TRBJ1-1	NA	TRBD1	TRBV2	CASSEQQTGVGTEAFF	TGTGCCAGCAGTGAACAACAGACAGGGGTCGGCACTGAAGCTTTCTTT
TRBJ2-2	NA	TRBD1	TRBV27	CASSFRRGLTGELFF	TGTGCCAGCAGTTTTCGCAGGGGGCTTACCGGGGAGCTGTTTTTT
TRBJ2-1	few	TRBD2	TRBV6-5	CASEGRGSYNEQFF	TGTGCCAGCGAGGGGCGGGGGAGTTACAATGAGCAGTTCTTC
TRBJ2-5	NA	NA	TRBV5-1	CASSPGHLQETQYF	TGCGCCAGCAGCCCGGGACACCTCCAAGAGACCCAGTACTTC
TRBJ2-2	NA	TRBD1	TRBV19	CAVKGQGITGELFF	TGTGCCGTAAAGGGACAGGGGATAACCGGGGAGCTGTTTTTT
TRBJ2-5	NA	TRBD2	TRBV6-2/TRBV6-3	CASSYSLTGGETQYF	TGTGCCAGCAGTTACTCGTTAACGGGAGGGGAGACCCAGTACTTC
TRBJ1-2	NA	TRBD1	TRBV4-1	CASSQVGQGFSHGYTF	TGCGCCAGCAGCCAAGTTGGACAGGGATTTAGTCATGGCTACACCTTC
TRBJ1-1	NA	NA	TRBV7-9	CASSLAVVGEAEAFF	TGTGCCAGCAGCTTAGCGGTAGTAGGGGAAGCTGAAGCTTTCTTT
TRBJ1-5	NA	NA	TRBV6-5	CASGQLRNQPQHF	TGTGCCAGTGGACAGTTAAGGAATCAGCCCCAGCATTTT
TRBJ2-1	NA	TRBD1	TRBV27	CASIRYPGQPYNEQFF	TGTGCCAGCATTCGTTACCCGGGACAGCCCTACAATGAGCAGTTCTTC
TRBJ2-1	NA	TRBD2	TRBV5-5	CASSLPSGGAGYNEQFF	TGTGCCAGCAGCCTCCCTAGCGGGGGGGCGGGTTACAATGAGCAGTTCTTC
TRBJ1-2	NA	NA	TRBV2	CVFRGEKSGYTF	TGTGTGTTCAGAGGTGAGAAATCTGGCTACACCTTC
TRBJ2-5	NA	TRBD2	TRBV4-2	CASSQYTSGEETQYF	TGTGCCAGCAGCCAATACACTAGCGGGGAAGAGACCCAGTACTTC